A selection of T cell receptor beta chains follows, all from one sample in a study of OX40 agonist ivuxolimab in advanced cancers. Data came from immunoSEQ multiplex PCR; TCRdb stores just in-frame clones and leaves some out. Here the sample spans 60,000 to 95,000 clones, approximately 83% being singletons. Here the sequenced sample was CD4+ or CD8+ T cells sorted from blood, taken in a trial of the OX40 agonist ivuxolimab. The receptors were sampled from an adult with an advanced solid tumor such as melanoma, head and neck, liver or kidney cancer. Each CDR3 is given without its conserved first and last residue.

cdr3_length	v_call	j_call	cdr3_aa
18	TRBV15	TRBJ2-4	ATSRDSLAGRLLAKNIQY
12	TRBV19	TRBJ2-3	ASSTQGGTDTQY
12	TRBV7-9	TRBJ1-1	ASSLGFGNTEAF
13	TRBV4-3	TRBJ2-1	ASSQPQGGSNEQF
11	TRBV6-4	TRBJ1-1	ASSRNRDTEAF
13	TRBV18	TRBJ1-4	ASSRGGTTNEKLF
11	TRBV7-6	TRBJ2-7	ASSLELHREQY
14	TRBV5-4	TRBJ2-3	ASSLVGRGGTDTQY
16	TRBV18	TRBJ2-3	ASSPQPGDRSSTDTQY
14	TRBV2	TRBJ2-3	ASMVGTESSTDTQY
12	TRBV11-2	TRBJ1-4	ASSRNQGNEKLF
17	TRBV5-5	TRBJ2-6	ASSLRSTGGLSGANVLT
15	TRBV7-2	TRBJ2-6	ASSLYGHSTGANVLT
10	TRBV30	TRBJ1-3	AWSSLGNTIY
12	TRBV7-2	TRBJ2-4	AISRTSDTNIQY
13	TRBV7-2	TRBJ1-6	ASSSQTGLGSPLH
14	TRBV18	TRBJ1-1	ASSPGDYLWGTEAF
11	TRBV5-1	TRBJ2-7	ASSLDNSYEQY
13	TRBV25-1	TRBJ2-2	ASRTSTGNTGELF
12	TRBV7-2	TRBJ1-5	AGSRIQGPQPQH
12	TRBV18	TRBJ2-2	ASSPLPNTGELF
14	TRBV9	TRBJ2-7	ASSVREGSGAYEQY
13	TRBV19	TRBJ2-7	ASTVASGGHYEQY
10	TRBV7-6	TRBJ2-5	ASSGVGETQY
13	TRBV27	TRBJ2-3	ASSFTGLSTDTQY
10	TRBV10-2	TRBJ2-7	ASSGSGYEQY
13	TRBV4-1	TRBJ1-3	ASSQDSGSGNTIY
11	TRBV7-9	TRBJ2-5	ASSPTSRETQY
12	TRBV7-8	TRBJ1-2	ASSLDGSNYGYT
10	TRBV30	TRBJ1-2	AWSPGPQGYT
12	TRBV5-1	TRBJ2-5	ASSSSEGDETQY
14	TRBV19	TRBJ1-1	ASSKSGTGSNTEAF
13	TRBV4-2	TRBJ1-1	ASSLTTGVNTEAF
13	TRBV7-2	TRBJ2-3	ASSSGLAGGGTQY
13	TRBV7-9	TRBJ1-1	ASSPSTGGFTEAF
16	TRBV9	TRBJ2-7	ASSTPSRGPLSSYEQY